The entry below describes one TCR beta chain. Its antigen remains unidentified. The data stem from a study of cytomegalovirus exposure and HLA in healthy donors. This CDR3 contains 13 residues. With 1 base removed from V and 7 bases from J, the gap between germline ends came to 10 bases. CDR1 and CDR2 from the germline V gene are SGHTA and FQGNSA. Findings and limits, study-wide: The study designated roughly 160 TCR beta chains cytomegalovirus-associated. Further analysis, carried out later, found HLA-associated TCR beta chains more clonally expanded than equally common other chains.

The PCR had 60 Vbeta and 13 Jbeta primers. The assay was immunoSEQ multiplex PCR, and TCRdb's table has in-frame clones only and misses some. The sample yields around 130,000 clones, 81% seen once. The chain employs TRBV7-2 and TRBJ1-1; D not resolved. The source material was PBMCs. This sequence was found in a man aged 40-49 years in good health and CMV-seronegative. CDR3 bases: TGTGCCAGCAGCTTAGGTTGGAGGCTTGAAGCTTTCTTT. Amino acid sequence: CASSLGWRLEAFF.